These T cell receptor beta chains were read from a single sample in a study of CD8+CD57+ T cells in acquired aplastic anemia. TCRdb recomputed calls from the reads with MiXCR, one row per CDR3 protein. The table records under 200,000 distinct CDR3 sequences, about half of them present only once. Sample: sorted CD4+, CD8+, or CD8+CD57+ T cells (not recorded which) from PBMCs. All receptors derive from a human donor with aplastic anemia. The conserved cysteine and the conserved F or W are not part of the CDR3 here. The order of the fields is V gene, J gene, CDR3 protein.

v_call: TRBV12-3/TRBV12-4
j_call: TRBJ2-3
cdr3_aa: ASSLPPADDTQY

v_call: TRBV24-1
j_call: TRBJ1-3
cdr3_aa: ATSSIDRGNTIY

v_call: TRBV12-3/TRBV12-4
j_call: TRBJ1-6
cdr3_aa: ASSWDSNQPLH

v_call: TRBV25-1
j_call: TRBJ2-7
cdr3_aa: ASRGASSYEQY

v_call: TRBV7-2
j_call: TRBJ1-2
cdr3_aa: ASSLGLGQGMYYGYT

v_call: TRBV2
j_call: TRBJ2-2
cdr3_aa: ASSERKGGELF

v_call: TRBV7-9
j_call: TRBJ2-7
cdr3_aa: ASSLGWSYEQY

v_call: TRBV9
j_call: TRBJ1-6
cdr3_aa: ASSETDNSPLH

v_call: TRBV24-1
j_call: TRBJ2-5
cdr3_aa: ATSDEDRQAQY

v_call: TRBV7-8
j_call: TRBJ2-3
cdr3_aa: ASSRDRYKDTQY

v_call: TRBV2
j_call: TRBJ1-5
cdr3_aa: ASSAETGSNQPQH

v_call: TRBV5-4
j_call: TRBJ2-1
cdr3_aa: ASSSGQGARLSYNEQF

v_call: TRBV7-8
j_call: TRBJ2-3
cdr3_aa: ASSLGRTSGPWDTQY

v_call: TRBV10-3
j_call: TRBJ1-6
cdr3_aa: ASAKTTGQNSPLH

v_call: TRBV9
j_call: TRBJ2-3
cdr3_aa: ASSVNERTDTQY

v_call: TRBV12-5
j_call: TRBJ2-7
cdr3_aa: ASGLFYEQY

v_call: TRBV2
j_call: TRBJ2-7
cdr3_aa: ASSDAGVGGQY

v_call: TRBV11-2
j_call: TRBJ2-1
cdr3_aa: ASSLEGQGGRPGNEQF

v_call: TRBV12-3/TRBV12-4
j_call: TRBJ1-1
cdr3_aa: ASSDRWTEAF

v_call: TRBV29-1
j_call: TRBJ1-5
cdr3_aa: SVAMSGRDQPQH

v_call: TRBV24-1
j_call: TRBJ2-1
cdr3_aa: ATRDRDPYNEQF

v_call: TRBV5-1
j_call: TRBJ2-1
cdr3_aa: ASSKERGGNEQF

v_call: TRBV19
j_call: TRBJ2-7
cdr3_aa: ASSIAGTGYYEQY

v_call: TRBV29-1
j_call: TRBJ2-7
cdr3_aa: SAVGMVGRAGYEQY

v_call: TRBV5-8
j_call: TRBJ1-4
cdr3_aa: ASTSDRGRKLF

v_call: TRBV5-6
j_call: TRBJ1-4
cdr3_aa: ASKIRHNEKLF

v_call: TRBV5-1
j_call: TRBJ1-5
cdr3_aa: ASSLEGQPQH

v_call: TRBV6-5
j_call: TRBJ1-1
cdr3_aa: ASSYHREGTEAF

v_call: TRBV19
j_call: TRBJ1-2
cdr3_aa: ASSPEPYGYT

v_call: TRBV12-3/TRBV12-4
j_call: TRBJ2-7
cdr3_aa: ASRVTGSYEQY

v_call: TRBV11-1
j_call: TRBJ2-2
cdr3_aa: ASSLSTGELF

v_call: TRBV19
j_call: TRBJ2-3
cdr3_aa: ASTSGQGHTDTQY

v_call: TRBV19
j_call: TRBJ2-7
cdr3_aa: ASSYTGVKPYEQY

v_call: TRBV14
j_call: TRBJ2-2
cdr3_aa: ASSQDYGRAAGELF

v_call: TRBV20-1
j_call: TRBJ2-4
cdr3_aa: SAGGGSGKNIQY

v_call: TRBV7-8
j_call: TRBJ1-1
cdr3_aa: ASSFGMNTEAF

v_call: TRBV7-6
j_call: TRBJ2-5
cdr3_aa: ASSLRGNQETQY

v_call: TRBV27
j_call: TRBJ2-5
cdr3_aa: ASSLRLGGLPETQY

v_call: TRBV20-1
j_call: TRBJ2-1
cdr3_aa: SAVWGREQF

v_call: TRBV29-1
j_call: TRBJ2-7
cdr3_aa: SSGLIYEQY

v_call: TRBV12-3/TRBV12-4
j_call: TRBJ1-1
cdr3_aa: ASSPSGQGNTEAF

v_call: TRBV20-1
j_call: TRBJ1-5
cdr3_aa: SARAPQGSQPQH

v_call: TRBV20-1
j_call: TRBJ2-1
cdr3_aa: SAPAGGSYEQF

v_call: TRBV5-1
j_call: TRBJ2-3
cdr3_aa: ASSLTGWGDTQY

v_call: TRBV5-1
j_call: TRBJ2-3
cdr3_aa: ASSYGTGDIDTQY

v_call: TRBV20-1
j_call: TRBJ2-7
cdr3_aa: SARTGDEQY

v_call: TRBV20-1
j_call: TRBJ2-1
cdr3_aa: SAMETRPNEQF

v_call: TRBV6-2/TRBV6-3
j_call: TRBJ2-1
cdr3_aa: ASSYQILRTSGGQGEQF

v_call: TRBV7-2
j_call: TRBJ1-4
cdr3_aa: ASSLAQGTGREKLF

v_call: TRBV7-2
j_call: TRBJ2-1
cdr3_aa: ASSRTVALEQF

v_call: TRBV29-1
j_call: TRBJ2-2
cdr3_aa: SSTGTGFSGELF

v_call: TRBV7-2
j_call: TRBJ2-3
cdr3_aa: ASSLGVSDTQY

v_call: TRBV5-6
j_call: TRBJ2-5
cdr3_aa: ASSETRGETQY

v_call: TRBV10-1
j_call: TRBJ1-5
cdr3_aa: ATRAWRVGCNQPQH

v_call: TRBV24-1
j_call: TRBJ1-3
cdr3_aa: AISDEGGHSGNTIY

v_call: TRBV5-1
j_call: TRBJ2-5
cdr3_aa: ASSLDLRPQETQY

v_call: TRBV12-3/TRBV12-4
j_call: TRBJ2-5
cdr3_aa: ASSLRGGTQY

v_call: TRBV30
j_call: TRBJ1-5
cdr3_aa: AWSASGTFSNQPQH

v_call: TRBV19
j_call: TRBJ2-7
cdr3_aa: ASTKGQGAYEQY